A single sample gave rise to the 9 T cell receptor beta chains below, sequenced in a study of shared clonotypes between healthy human individuals. Method: immunoSEQ multiplex PCR; TCRdb's copy keeps in-frame clones and lacks some. Altogether millions of clones are present, more than 90% being singletons, with the ten largest covering about 0.13%. The sample consisted of naive CD4+ T cells sorted from blood. The subset is: CD45RA+ positively selected. The source of these receptors is a man aged 18 to 29 in good health.

The chain has TRBV14 and TRBJ2-1, with D uncertain. V lost 1 base and J 5 bases, leaving 12 bases between the germline ends. This CDR3 has 15 residues. CDR1 is SGHDN, CDR2 FVKESK, per germline. In DNA, the CDR3 is TGTGCCAGCAGCCAAGTAAAAGGAACCAACAATGAGCAGTTCTTC. Amino acid sequence: CASSQVKGTNNEQFF.

This sequence joins TRBV28 and TRBJ1-2; a possible D gene is TRBD1 (5 bases). The CDR3 consists of 17 residues. With 4 bases removed from V and 0 bases from J, the gap between germline ends came to 18 bases. CDR1 and CDR2 from the germline V gene are MDHEN and SYDVKM. This CDR3 reads CASSSGTVLGANYGYTF. CDR3 nucleotide sequence: TGTGCCAGCAGTTCGGGGACGGTCCTAGGAGCTAACTATGGCTACACCTTC.

This clone was counted a single time. The rearrangement joins TRBV27 to TRBJ1-2, with a possible D match to TRBD1 (5 bases). The CDR3 is made up of 18 amino acids. Between the trimmed V and J ends, which lost 0 bases and 4 bases, there was a span of 21 bases. Germline lookup yields CDR1 MNHEY and CDR2 SMNVEV (reference sequence). This chain's CDR3 is CASSLSPSGGNEGYGYTF. The DNA for the CDR3 is TGTGCCAGCAGTTTATCCCCCAGCGGGGGGAACGAAGGCTATGGCTACACCTTC.

This clone was counted once. The V call is TRBV4-3, the J call TRBJ2-5, with TRBD2 matching 9 bases. The CDR3 runs to 15 residues. Germline CDR1 and CDR2: LGHNA and YSLEER. V shed 1 base and J 5 bases; nucleotides not matched to a gene: 5. Here the CDR3 reads CASSQAGLAAETQYF. The CDR3 bases are TGCGCCAGCAGCCAAGCGGGACTAGCAGCCGAGACCCAGTACTTC.

The chain joins TRBV9 to TRBJ1-2; D remains ambiguous. Germline loops: CDR1 SGDLS, CDR2 YYNGEE. CDR3 length: 15 amino acids. Between the trimmed V and J ends, which lost 0 bases and 4 bases, there was a span of 13 bases. The CDR3 coding sequence is TGTGCCAGCAGCGTAGAGCCAGGCCTTACCTATGGCTACACCTTC. This gives the protein CASSVEPGLTYGYTF.

The chain links TRBV10-3 to TRBJ2-5; 9 bases are shared with TRBD2. With 5 bases clipped from V and 2 bases from J, the junction kept 3 bases outside the gene matches. Germline V gene sequence: CDR1 ENHRY, CDR2 SYGVKD. The CDR3 is 14 residues long. The CDR3 here is CAISTAGGQETQYF. CDR3 DNA sequence: TGTGCCATCAGTACAGCGGGAGGTCAAGAGACCCAGTACTTC.

This clone was counted once. The V call is TRBV5-1, the J call TRBJ2-7; perhaps D is TRBD1 or TRBD2 (5 bases each). The CDR3 loop spans 15 amino acids. From germline, CDR1 is SGHRS and CDR2 YFSETQ. Trimming left V 0 bases short and J 1 base short, with 11 bases between. Here the CDR3 DNA reads TGCGCCAGCAGCTTGGAGCCAGAGGGGTCCTACGAGCAGTACTTC. It is translated as CASSLEPEGSYEQYF. The full variable domain, with the rest looked up from reference TRBV5-1 and TRBJ2-7, is KAGVTQTPRYLIKTRGQQVTLSCSPISGHRSVSWYQQTPGQGLQFLFEYFSETQRNKGNFPGRFSGRQFSNSRSEMNVSTLELGDSALYLCASSLEPEGSYEQYFGPGTRLTVT.

This rearrangement joins TRBV4-1 to TRBJ1-5; 7 nucleotides line up with TRBD1. Germline loops: CDR1 MGHRA, CDR2 YSYEKL. The junction had 6 bases not matched to a gene; V was cut back by 0 bases and J by 1 base. The CDR3 covers 17 residues. This chain's CDR3 is CASSQDRDSDSNQPQHF. Written as DNA, the CDR3 is TGCGCCAGCAGCCAAGATCGGGACAGTGACAGCAATCAGCCCCAGCATTTT.

The V and J genes are TRBV11-2 and TRBJ1-4, with TRBD1 identical over 9 bases. The V and J ends lost 6 bases and 7 bases, in that order; junction bases with no gene match: 9. The CDR3 has 15 amino acids. Germline V lookup: CDR1 SGHAT, CDR2 FQNNGV. In DNA, the CDR3 is TGTGCCAGCAGGCGCACGGGACAGGGAGGTGAAAAACTGTTTTTT. It encodes CASRRTGQGGEKLFF.